This TCR beta chain appears in the sequencing data of a study of CD8 T cells in ankylosing spondylitis. Findings and limits, study-wide: Disease-linked clones were found to be CD8+ and relatively rare in peripheral blood.

There are many counts of this clonotype. The antigen is not known. Researchers built TCR beta libraries using quantitative 5'-RACE with molecular barcodes. A single record per CDR3 protein comes from TCRdb applying MiXCR to the 5' RACE reads. The sample holds over 110,000 distinct CDR3 sequences, 7% to 9% seen once. The CDR3 loop spans 15 amino acids. The V and J ends lost 5 bases and 0 bases, in that order; junction bases with no gene match: 7. Sequencing was carried out using synovial fluid, either unsorted or a sorted T cell fraction (not recorded which). The rearrangement joins TRBV12-3 or TRBV12-4 to TRBJ2-7; 7 positions agree with TRBD1. This TCR derives from a male donor with ankylosing spondylitis. Here the CDR3 DNA reads TGTGCCAGCAGTACGACAGGGCTTAGCTCCTACGAGCAGTACTTC. The encoded protein is CASSTTGLSSYEQYF.